This TCR beta chain stems from a study of cytomegalovirus exposure and HLA in healthy donors. At the level of the study: HLA-typed donors were the source of around 77 million unique TCRs held in an early data release.

Germline V gene sequence: CDR1 SGDLS, CDR2 YYNGEE. The J segment lost 2 bases and the V segment lost 3 bases, leaving 4 bases of the junction unmatched. The CDR3 loop spans 17 amino acids. In the PCR, 60 Vbeta and 13 Jbeta primers were used. Produced via immunoSEQ multiplex PCR; TCRdb's table is partial and in-frame only. The sample has about 160,000 clones; around 85% are singletons. The receptor was derived from a man between 40 and 49 years old in good health and CMV-seronegative. The V call is TRBV9, the J call TRBJ2-1, with 14 bases lining up with TRBD2. The sample was PBMCs. The CDR3 DNA reads TGTGCCAGCAGCGAGCCGACTAGCGGGGGGGCCTACAATGAGCAGTTCTTC. This translates into CASSEPTSGGAYNEQFF.